These T cell receptor beta chains were read from a single sample in a study of blood T cell repertoires in COVID-19. Method: immunoSEQ multiplex PCR; TCRdb's copy keeps in-frame clones and lacks some. The sample lists about 240,000 clones, approximately 80% occurring once. Material for sequencing was peripheral blood. The receptors here all came from a man younger than 45 who had recovered from COVID-19. CDR3s include the opening cysteine and the closing phenylalanine or tryptophan. The D gene is left open where the match is weak. Some rows mark clone size as missing; the rest say once, few, many or name a class of expanded clone.

j_call	v_call	cdr3_length	d_call	clone_size	cdr3_aa	cdr3_nt
TRBJ2-2	TRBV5-1	16	.	.	CASSFQGGQGTGELFF	TGCGCCAGCAGCTTCCAGGGTGGGCAGGGCACCGGGGAGCTGTTTTTT
TRBJ1-4	TRBV7-2	12	.	few	CASSLIGEKLFF	TGTGCCAGCAGCTTAATCGGGGAAAAACTGTTTTTT
TRBJ1-5	TRBV2	14	.	.	CASRKSEGNQPQHF	TGTGCCAGCAGAAAATCCGAGGGCAATCAGCCCCAGCATTTT
TRBJ2-5	TRBV5-1	16	TRBD2	.	CASSLASRGGYETQYF	TGCGCCAGCAGCTTGGCCTCGCGGGGGGGCTATGAGACCCAGTACTTC
TRBJ2-7	TRBV3-1/TRBV3-2	15	.	.	CASSRNVGVGYEQYF	TGTGCCAGCAGCCGGAACGTCGGGGTAGGCTACGAGCAGTACTTC
TRBJ1-1	TRBV28	11	TRBD1	.	CASSRQGLTFF	TGTGCCAGCAGTCGACAGGGTTTGACTTTCTTT
TRBJ1-6	TRBV28	15	TRBD1	.	CASGTPQGGNSPLHF	TGTGCCAGCGGAACCCCCCAGGGGGGTAATTCACCCCTCCACTTT
TRBJ1-5	TRBV7-3	15	TRBD1	.	CASSLTGGTVQPQHF	TGTGCCAGCAGCTTAACAGGGGGCACGGTTCAGCCCCAGCATTTT
TRBJ1-3	TRBV14	17	.	.	CASSQDPPDYSGNTIYF	TGTGCCAGCAGCCAAGATCCCCCAGATTACTCTGGAAACACCATATATTTT
TRBJ2-1	TRBV7-8	14	TRBD1	few	CASSLGTATGEQFF	TGTGCCAGCAGCCTCGGGACAGCCACAGGGGAGCAGTTCTTC
TRBJ1-1	TRBV6-4	12	.	.	CASSGRGTEAFF	TGTGCCAGCAGTGGCAGGGGCACTGAAGCTTTCTTT
TRBJ1-5	TRBV5-1	15	.	once	CARVWGGGSDQPQHF	TGCGCCAGGGTATGGGGGGGAGGTAGCGATCAGCCCCAGCATTTT
TRBJ1-1	TRBV18	14	.	.	CASSPRTANTEAFF	TGTGCCAGCTCACCTCGGACAGCGAACACTGAAGCTTTCTTT
TRBJ2-7	TRBV7-2	14	.	.	CASSLAAGTYEQYF	TGTGCCAGCAGCTTAGCGGCAGGCACCTACGAGCAGTACTTC
TRBJ2-1	TRBV5-5	13	.	.	CASSPSTLDEQFF	TGTGCCAGCAGCCCGAGTACGTTGGATGAGCAGTTCTTC
TRBJ1-1	TRBV27	14	.	.	CASTSSGHNTEAFF	TGTGCCAGCACCAGTTCGGGACACAACACTGAAGCTTTCTTT
TRBJ1-2	TRBV5-4	14	TRBD1	many	CASSITGTAYGYTF	TGTGCCAGCAGCATAACCGGGACAGCATATGGCTACACCTTC
TRBJ2-2	TRBV6-1	14	.	.	CASSEAVIPRELFF	TGTGCCAGCAGTGAAGCTGTCATCCCCCGGGAGCTGTTTTTT
TRBJ1-4	TRBV7-8	15	TRBD1	.	CASSSGTETNEKLFF	TGTGCCAGCAGCTCCGGGACAGAGACGAATGAAAAACTGTTTTTT
TRBJ1-2	TRBV5-6	14	.	.	CASSLDSGSYGYTF	TGTGCCAGCAGCTTGGATTCAGGGTCCTATGGCTACACCTTC
TRBJ1-6	TRBV7-9	16	TRBD1	.	CASSLKPGQGNSPLHF	TGTGCCAGCAGCCTCAAACCGGGACAGGGTAATTCACCCCTCCACTTT
TRBJ2-7	TRBV11-2	18	TRBD2	.	CASSSRLARLAGGSGQYF	TGTGCCAGCAGCTCACGACTCGCTCGACTAGCGGGGGGAAGCGGGCAGTACTTC
TRBJ1-5	TRBV20-1	12	.	.	CSASSNNQPQHF	TGCAGTGCTAGTTCCAACAATCAGCCCCAGCATTTT
TRBJ1-6	TRBV5-1	16	.	.	CASSAGSQGDNSPLHF	TGCGCCAGCAGCGCGGGAAGCCAAGGGGATAATTCACCCCTCCACTTT
TRBJ1-3	TRBV2	14	.	few	CARGKLETGNTIYF	TGTGCCCGCGGAAAGCTAGAGACGGGAAACACCATATATTTT
TRBJ2-2	TRBV27	17	TRBD2	once	CASSPLAGRSGTGELFF	TGTGCCAGCAGCCCTCTAGCGGGGCGCAGCGGGACCGGGGAGCTGTTTTTT
TRBJ1-3	TRBV3-1/TRBV3-2	14	.	.	CASSQGAHGNTIYF	TGTGCCAGCAGCCAGGGGGCGCATGGAAACACCATATATTTT
TRBJ2-1	TRBV5-4	13	.	.	CASRRDTDNEQFF	TGTGCCAGCCGCCGGGACACCGACAATGAGCAGTTCTTC